This T cell receptor (beta chain) was recovered during a study of T cell responses to AZD1222 COVID-19 vaccine. Study overall: Some second doses came at about 4 weeks and others at about 12 weeks; these were pooled.

J gave up 4 bases and V 5 bases, and 8 bases lay outside the gene matches. Germline V gene sequence: CDR1 KGHSH, CDR2 LQKENI. CDR3 length: 15 residues. Method: immunoSEQ multiplex PCR; TCRdb's copy keeps in-frame clones and lacks some. The data contain 150,000 to 200,000 clones, 80% to 95% of them singletons. V gene TRBV18 combines with J gene TRBJ1-1; 9 bases line up with TRBD1. The sequencing used peripheral blood, collected on day 0 of AZD1222 vaccination. This TCR was sampled from an adult in good health. The CDR3 region is CASSNPGQGTTEAFF. The CDR3 DNA follows: TGTGCCAGCTCAAACCCTGGACAGGGGACCACTGAAGCTTTCTTT.